The 18 T cell receptor beta chains given below trace back to one sample, sequenced in a study of blood T cell repertoires in COVID-19 (TCRdb year 2020). Libraries were built with the immunoSEQ multiplex PCR assay. Imported from immuneACCESS, the table was reduced by TCRdb to in-frame sequences with V and J called. These copies leave out some clones; in studies compared against another copy, an unresolved V gene accounts for under half, and the cause of the remainder is not known. This sample has about 240,000 clones in its table, and 80% to 90% of those were observed once. Jointly, the top ten make up 3% to 4% of the sample. Sequencing input: PBMCs or T cells enriched from blood (not recorded which). These receptors originate from a woman aged 35 to 49 who had been exposed to COVID-19.

The J gene is TRBJ1-2, the V gene TRBV11-2, with D perhaps TRBD1 (5 bases). The CDR3 contains 12 residues. Trimming cost V 5 bases and J 6 bases, with 10 bases left between them. The germline V gene encodes CDR1 SGHAT and CDR2 FQNNGV. CDR3 in amino acids: CASSGRTNGYTF. As DNA, the CDR3 is TGTGCCAGCAGCGGCCGGACAAATGGCTACACCTTC.

V usage is TRBV5-1 and J usage is TRBJ1-2, with 10 bases aligning to TRBD1. Per germline, CDR1 SGHRS and CDR2 YFSETQ. J lost 8 bases, V lost 0 bases, and 10 bases had no gene match. This CDR3 region has 16 residues. CDR3: CASSLAGPGTGVGYTF. CDR3 coding DNA: TGCGCCAGCAGCTTGGCAGGCCCCGGGACAGGGGTCGGCTACACCTTC.

The V gene is TRBV28, the J gene TRBJ2-7, with D hard to call. V dropped 3 bases and J dropped 5 bases, with 8 bases sitting between them. CDR3 length: 12 residues. Germline V lookup: CDR1 MDHEN, CDR2 SYDVKM. The DNA of the CDR3 is TGTGCCAGCAGTTTCCCGGGTAACGAGCAGTACTTC. Translation: CASSFPGNEQYF.

The rearrangement joins TRBV9 to TRBJ1-6; D remains ambiguous. The germline V and J ends were trimmed by 1 base and 7 bases, with 6 bases remaining between them. This CDR3 has 13 residues. Germline lookup yields CDR1 SGDLS and CDR2 YYNGEE. CDR3 DNA sequence: TGTGCCAGCAGCGTACTAGTAAATTCACCCCTCCACTTT. The encoded protein is CASSVLVNSPLHF. Drawing the rest from reference TRBV9 and TRBJ1-6, the complete variable domain is DSGVTQTPKHLITATGQRVTLRCSPRSGDLSVYWYQQSLDQGLQFLIQYYNGEERAKGNILERFSAQQFPDLHSELNLSSLELGDSALYFCASSVLVNSPLHFGNGTRLTVT.

The rearrangement uses TRBV4-1 and TRBJ2-2; D gene uncertain. Trimming took off 0 bases at V and 5 bases at J, with 13 bases between the two ends. This CDR3 spans 16 amino acids. The germline V gene encodes CDR1 MGHRA and CDR2 YSYEKL. For the CDR3, the DNA is TGCGCCAGCAGCCAAGATATGGGTAGCTCGACCGGGGAGCTGTTTTTT. Translation: CASSQDMGSSTGELFF.

In this sample, this clone turned up a few times. The chain recombines TRBV6-5 with TRBJ2-3; TRBD2 matches 8 bases. The CDR3 extends over 12 amino acids. V gave up 7 bases and J gave up 5 bases; unmatched junction bases: 2. Germline V gene lookup returns CDR1 MNHEY and CDR2 SVGAGI. CDR3 nucleotides: TGTGCCAGCACCGGGGGGGGAGATACGCAGTATTTT. Translated: CASTGGGDTQYF.

CDR3 loop: CASSLGQRLTYGYTF. Written as DNA, the CDR3 is TGTGCCAGCAGCTTGGGACAGCGTCTAACCTATGGCTACACCTTC. The gene calls are TRBV5-4 and TRBJ1-2; a weak D match, TRBD1 (5 bases). This CDR3 contains 15 residues. V gave up 0 bases and J gave up 4 bases, with 13 bases separating them. The germline V gene has CDR1 SGHNT and CDR2 YYREEE (reference sequence).

This chain joins TRBV27 and TRBJ1-1; D possibly corresponds to TRBD1 (6 bases). Trimming removed 7 bases at V and 1 base at J, with 19 bases between. Germline CDR1 reads MNHEY; CDR2 reads SMNVEV (reference sequence). The CDR3 is 16 amino acids. CDR3 amino acids: CASTSRTDWENTEAFF. In nucleotides, the CDR3 is TGTGCCAGCACCTCCCGGACAGATTGGGAGAACACTGAAGCTTTCTTT.

The CDR3 nucleotides read TGCGCCAGCTACCAGGGGCCAGGGGATGAAAAACTGTTTTTT. It codes for CASYQGPGDEKLFF. The chain combines TRBV5-1 with TRBJ1-4, with D possibly TRBD1 on 6 matching bases. Germline lookup yields CDR1 SGHRS and CDR2 YFSETQ. CDR3 length: 14 amino acids. Trimming took off 7 bases at V and 6 bases at J, with 16 bases between the two ends.

The rearrangement joins TRBV5-4 to TRBJ1-1; 8 bases fit TRBD1. Trimming at V came to 4 bases and at J to 4 bases, leaving 6 bases not matched to a gene. CDR1 and CDR2 from the germline V gene are SGHNT and YYREEE (reference sequence). CDR3 length equals 14 residues. The CDR3 DNA is TGTGCCAGCAGCCACGGACAGGGAGGCACTGAAGCTTTCTTT. This codes for CASSHGQGGTEAFF.

This clone appeared a few times. The genes are TRBV27 and TRBJ1-4; 11 bases agree with TRBD1. Germline values: CDR1 MNHEY, CDR2 SMNVEV (reference sequence). V lost 5 bases and J lost 8; bases outside the gene matches: 7. CDR3 size: 15 residues. The CDR3 region is CASSAPGTGGEKLFF. CDR3 in DNA: TGTGCCAGCAGTGCCCCCGGGACAGGGGGGGAAAAACTGTTTTTT.

V is TRBV28 and J is TRBJ2-7; possible D gene TRBD2, 6 bases. The V gene's germline CDR1 is MDHEN and CDR2 SYDVKM. The V and J ends lost 6 bases and 4 bases respectively, with 16 bases between them. There are 14 residues in the CDR3. The CDR3 loop is CASSSGGSRYEQYF. CDR3 in DNA: TGTGCCAGCAGCTCCGGGGGTAGCAGATACGAGCAGTACTTC.

V gene TRBV13 combines with J gene TRBJ2-5; 9 nucleotides line up with TRBD2. After removal of 5 bases from V and 4 bases from J, the junction contained 8 bases not matched to a gene. Germline loops: CDR1 PRHDT, CDR2 FYEKMQ (reference sequence). CDR3 length: 15 residues. The DNA for the CDR3 is TGTGCCAGCAGCCTTCTAGCGGGGACCGGAGAGACCCAGTACTTC. This gives the protein CASSLLAGTGETQYF. Variable domain in full (rest from reference TRBV13 and TRBJ2-5): AAGVIQSPRHLIKEKRETATLKCYPIPRHDTVYWYQQGPGQDPQFLISFYEKMQSDKGSIPDRFSAQQFSDYHSELNMSSLELGDSALYFCASSLLAGTGETQYFGPGTRLLVL.

This chain links TRBV4-3 with TRBJ2-1; no clear D. There are 11 residues in the CDR3. V was clipped by 4 bases and J by 7 bases, with 5 bases between them. Germline V gene lookup returns CDR1 LGHNA and CDR2 YSLEER. DNA for the CDR3: TGCGCCAGCAGCCTTGCGAATGAGCAGTTCTTC. As protein: CASSLANEQFF.

V usage is TRBV5-1 and J usage is TRBJ1-1; D unresolved. Germline assignment: CDR1 SGHRS and CDR2 YFSETQ. This CDR3 spans 14 amino acids. V dropped 1 base and J dropped 4 bases, with 11 bases sitting between them. The CDR3 loop is CASSLSGGVTEAFF. The CDR3 coding sequence is TGCGCCAGCAGCTTGTCGGGCGGGGTCACTGAAGCTTTCTTT. The entire variable domain, with the rest obtained from reference TRBV5-1 and TRBJ1-1, is as follows: KAGVTQTPRYLIKTRGQQVTLSCSPISGHRSVSWYQQTPGQGLQFLFEYFSETQRNKGNFPGRFSGRQFSNSRSEMNVSTLELGDSALYLCASSLSGGVTEAFFGQGTRLTVV.

V usage is TRBV6-6 and J usage is TRBJ1-6; no clear D. V was trimmed by 5 bases and J by 5 bases, leaving 10 bases between them. Per the germline V gene, CDR1 is MNHNY and CDR2 is SVGAGI (reference sequence). The CDR3 is 14 amino acids. The CDR3: CASSPQLNNSPLHF. CDR3 bases: TGTGCCAGCAGTCCACAGCTAAATAATTCACCCCTCCACTTT.

CDR3 sequence (DNA): TGTGCCAGCTCACCGTTTCTCCCTTCCGCATCGGGGGGGTATGGCTACACCTTC. Its protein is CASSPFLPSASGGYGYTF. The chain employs TRBV18 and TRBJ1-2; D is perhaps TRBD1 (5 bases). Trimming took off 3 bases at V and 5 bases at J, with 25 bases between the two ends. From germline, CDR1 is KGHSH and CDR2 LQKENI. The CDR3 loop spans 18 amino acids.

The chain carries TRBV13 and TRBJ2-2, with 11 bases fitting TRBD2. With V trimmed by 0 bases and J by 5 bases, 5 bases remained unmatched. Germline V lookup: CDR1 PRHDT, CDR2 FYEKMQ (reference sequence). This CDR3 has 17 amino acids. This chain's CDR3 is CASSLGTSGARTGELFF. The CDR3 DNA reads TGTGCCAGCAGCTTAGGGACTAGCGGGGCAAGAACCGGGGAGCTGTTTTTT.